Sequencing of this T cell receptor (beta chain) was carried out in a study of T cell responses to AZD1222 COVID-19 vaccine. Study-level points and caveats: Clonal diversity was possibly underestimated; the donors were predominantly white British and more often female. Unmutated variant regions are reportedly the target of nearly half of TCRs that are spike-specific.

Turning to this clone: The antigen remains unidentified.

TCRdb keeps only in-frame clones here, not all; method: immunoSEQ multiplex PCR. This sample has around 80,000 clones, with 88% found just once. Material: peripheral blood, obtained on day 0 of AZD1222 vaccination. This TCR came from an adult in good health.

The CDR3 spells CASSFDGNTGELFF. In DNA form, the CDR3 reads TGTGCCAGCAGCTTCGACGGGAACACCGGGGAGCTGTTTTTT. The chain is built from TRBV7-9 and TRBJ2-2; D gene unclear. The CDR3 is 14 residues long. CDR1 and CDR2 (germline): SEHNR, FQNEAQ (reference sequence). Trimming left V 3 bases short and J 1 base short, with 6 bases between.